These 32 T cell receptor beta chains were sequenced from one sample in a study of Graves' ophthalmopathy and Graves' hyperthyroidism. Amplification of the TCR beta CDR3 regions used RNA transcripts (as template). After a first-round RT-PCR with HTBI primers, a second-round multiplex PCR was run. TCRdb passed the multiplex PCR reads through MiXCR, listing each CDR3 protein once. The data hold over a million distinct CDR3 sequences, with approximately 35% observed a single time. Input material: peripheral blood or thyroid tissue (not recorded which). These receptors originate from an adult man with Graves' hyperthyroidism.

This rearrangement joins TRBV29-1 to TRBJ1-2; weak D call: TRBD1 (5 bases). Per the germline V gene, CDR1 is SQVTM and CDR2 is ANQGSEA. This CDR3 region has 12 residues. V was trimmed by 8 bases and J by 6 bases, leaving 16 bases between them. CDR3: CSYWTPGDGYTF. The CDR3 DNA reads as TGCAGCTATTGGACACCGGGGGATGGCTACACCTTC.

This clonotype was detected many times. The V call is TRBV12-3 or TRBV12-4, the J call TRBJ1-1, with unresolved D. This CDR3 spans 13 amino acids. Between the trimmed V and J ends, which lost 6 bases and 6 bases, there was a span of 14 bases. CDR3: CASRLVTSSEAFF. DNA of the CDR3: TGTGCCAGCAGGCTCGTGACTAGCTCTGAAGCTTTCTTT.

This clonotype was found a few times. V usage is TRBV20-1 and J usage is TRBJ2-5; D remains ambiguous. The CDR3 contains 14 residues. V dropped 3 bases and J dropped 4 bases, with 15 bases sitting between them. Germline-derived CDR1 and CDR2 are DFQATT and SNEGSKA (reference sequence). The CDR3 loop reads CSARFLGLLETQYF. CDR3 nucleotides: TGCAGTGCTAGGTTTTTGGGCTTATTAGAGACCCAGTACTTC.

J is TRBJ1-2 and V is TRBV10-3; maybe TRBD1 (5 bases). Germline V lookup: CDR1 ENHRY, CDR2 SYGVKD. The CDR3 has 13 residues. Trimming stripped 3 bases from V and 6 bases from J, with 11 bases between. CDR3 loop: CAISDDSWDGYTF. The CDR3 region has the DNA TGTGCCATCAGTGACGACAGTTGGGATGGCTACACCTTC.

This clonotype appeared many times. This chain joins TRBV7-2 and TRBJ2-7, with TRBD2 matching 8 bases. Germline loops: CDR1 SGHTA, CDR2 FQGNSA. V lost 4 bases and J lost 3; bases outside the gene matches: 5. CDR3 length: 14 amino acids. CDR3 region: CASSSPGGIYEQYF. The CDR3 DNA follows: TGTGCCAGCAGCTCACCGGGAGGGATCTACGAGCAGTACTTC.

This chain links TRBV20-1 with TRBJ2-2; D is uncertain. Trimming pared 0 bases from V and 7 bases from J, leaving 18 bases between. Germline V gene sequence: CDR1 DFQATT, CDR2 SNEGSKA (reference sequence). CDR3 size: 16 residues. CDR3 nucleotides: TGCAGTGCTAGAGATCGGGCCGGGTCGAGGTACGGGGAGCTGTTTTTT. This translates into CSARDRAGSRYGELFF.

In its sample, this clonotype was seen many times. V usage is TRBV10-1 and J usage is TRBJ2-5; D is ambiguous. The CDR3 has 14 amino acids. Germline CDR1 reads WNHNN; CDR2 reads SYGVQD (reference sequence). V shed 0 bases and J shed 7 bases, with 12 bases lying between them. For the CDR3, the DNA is TGCGCCAGCAGTGAGTCGATTAGGATGGGGACCCAGTACTTC. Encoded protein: CASSESIRMGTQYF.

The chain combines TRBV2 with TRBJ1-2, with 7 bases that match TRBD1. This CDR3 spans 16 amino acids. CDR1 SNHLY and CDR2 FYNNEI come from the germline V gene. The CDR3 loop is CATGGTQGKATYGYTF. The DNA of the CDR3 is TGTGCTACCGGCGGGACACAGGGGAAGGCGACCTATGGCTACACCTTC.

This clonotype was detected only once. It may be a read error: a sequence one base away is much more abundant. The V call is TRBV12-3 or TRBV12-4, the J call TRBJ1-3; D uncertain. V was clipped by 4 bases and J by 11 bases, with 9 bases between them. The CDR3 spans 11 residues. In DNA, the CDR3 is TGTGCCAGCAGTTCAACGCAGGCCATATATTTT. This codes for CASSSTQAIYF.

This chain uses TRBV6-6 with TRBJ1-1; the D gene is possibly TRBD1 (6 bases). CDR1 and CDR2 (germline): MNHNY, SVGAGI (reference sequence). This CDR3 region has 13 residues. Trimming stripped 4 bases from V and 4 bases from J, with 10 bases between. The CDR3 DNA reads TGTGCCAGCAGTTCCGTAGGGGGCACTGAAGCTTTCTTT. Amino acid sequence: CASSSVGGTEAFF.

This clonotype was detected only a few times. In DNA, the CDR3 is TGCGCCAGCAGCCCCCCGCAGGCGGATGGCTACACCTTC. This sequence encodes CASSPPQADGYTF. The chain recombines TRBV5-1 with TRBJ1-2; no clear D gene. This CDR3 region has 13 residues. Trimming removed 4 bases from V and 6 bases from J, with 13 bases in between. Germline-derived CDR1 and CDR2 are SGHRS and YFSETQ.

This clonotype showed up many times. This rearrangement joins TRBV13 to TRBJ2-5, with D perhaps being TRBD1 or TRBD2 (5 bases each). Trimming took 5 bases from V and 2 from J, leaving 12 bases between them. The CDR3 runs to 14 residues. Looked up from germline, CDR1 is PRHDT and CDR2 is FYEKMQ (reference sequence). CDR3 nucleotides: TGTGCCAGCAGCGAGGGGACCGAACAAGAGACCCAGTACTTC. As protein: CASSEGTEQETQYF. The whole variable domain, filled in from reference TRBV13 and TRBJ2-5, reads AAGVIQSPRHLIKEKRETATLKCYPIPRHDTVYWYQQGPGQDPQFLISFYEKMQSDKGSIPDRFSAQQFSDYHSELNMSSLELGDSALYFCASSEGTEQETQYFGPGTRLLVL.

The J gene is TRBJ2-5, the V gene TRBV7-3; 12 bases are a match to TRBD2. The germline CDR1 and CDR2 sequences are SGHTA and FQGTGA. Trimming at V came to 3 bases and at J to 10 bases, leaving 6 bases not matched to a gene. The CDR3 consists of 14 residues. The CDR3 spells CASSLASLAGGQYF. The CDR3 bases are TGTGCCAGCAGCTTGGCATCACTAGCGGGGGGCCAGTACTTC.

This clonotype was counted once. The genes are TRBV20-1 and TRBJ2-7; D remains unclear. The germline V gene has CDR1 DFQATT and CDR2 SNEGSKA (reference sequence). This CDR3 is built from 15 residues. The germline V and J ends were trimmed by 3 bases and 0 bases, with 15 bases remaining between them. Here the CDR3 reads CSASPDMFSSYEQYF. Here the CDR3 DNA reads TGCAGTGCTAGCCCCGACATGTTCAGCTCCTACGAGCAGTACTTC.

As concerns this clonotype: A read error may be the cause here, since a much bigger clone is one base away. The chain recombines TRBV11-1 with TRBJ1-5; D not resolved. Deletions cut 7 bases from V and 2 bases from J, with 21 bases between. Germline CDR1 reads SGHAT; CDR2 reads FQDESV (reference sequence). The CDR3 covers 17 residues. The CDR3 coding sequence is TGTGCCAGCACAACCGCGGCGGGGAGCAGAGGCAATCAGCCCCAGCATTTT. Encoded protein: CASTTAAGSRGNQPQHF.

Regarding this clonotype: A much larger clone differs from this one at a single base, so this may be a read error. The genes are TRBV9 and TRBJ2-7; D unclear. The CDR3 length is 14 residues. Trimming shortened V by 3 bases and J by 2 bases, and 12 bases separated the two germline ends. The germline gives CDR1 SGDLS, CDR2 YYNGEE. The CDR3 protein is CASSEDGATYEQYF. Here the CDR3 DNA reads TGTGCCAGCAGCGAGGACGGCGCCACCTACGAGCAGTACTTC.

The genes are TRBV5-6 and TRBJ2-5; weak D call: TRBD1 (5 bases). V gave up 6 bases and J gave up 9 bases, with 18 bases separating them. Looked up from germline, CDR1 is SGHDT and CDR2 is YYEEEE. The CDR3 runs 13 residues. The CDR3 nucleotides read TGTGCCAGCAAATCCCAGGGTGAGAGATCCCAGTACTTC. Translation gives CASKSQGERSQYF.

The DNA for the CDR3 is TGCGCCAGCAGTGCCGGACAGGCGGTCAGACACGAGCAGTACTTC. It yields the protein CASSAGQAVRHEQYF. The chain has TRBV10-2 and TRBJ2-7; TRBD1 aligns across 7 bases. The V segment lost 4 bases and the J segment 5 bases; nucleotides outside the gene matches: 11. The CDR3 runs 15 residues. The germline gives CDR1 WSHSY, CDR2 SAAADI.

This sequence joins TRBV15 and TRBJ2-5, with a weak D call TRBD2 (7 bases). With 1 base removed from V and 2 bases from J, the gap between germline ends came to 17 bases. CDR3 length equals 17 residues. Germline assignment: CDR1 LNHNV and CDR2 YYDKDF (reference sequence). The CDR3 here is CATSRVSAGDKQETQYF. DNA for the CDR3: TGTGCCACCAGCAGAGTATCGGCGGGGGACAAACAAGAGACCCAGTACTTC. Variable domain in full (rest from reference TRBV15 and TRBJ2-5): DAMVIQNPRYQVTQFGKPVTLSCSQTLNHNVMYWYQQKSSQAPKLLFHYYDKDFNNEADTPDNFQSRRPNTSFCFLDIRSPGLGDTAMYLCATSRVSAGDKQETQYFGPGTRLLVL.

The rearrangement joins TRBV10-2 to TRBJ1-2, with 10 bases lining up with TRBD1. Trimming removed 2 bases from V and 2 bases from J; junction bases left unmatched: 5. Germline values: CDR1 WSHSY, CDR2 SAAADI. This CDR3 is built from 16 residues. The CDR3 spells CASSEAGQGLNYGYTF. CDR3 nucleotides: TGCGCCAGCAGTGAGGCGGGACAGGGGCTCAACTATGGCTACACCTTC.

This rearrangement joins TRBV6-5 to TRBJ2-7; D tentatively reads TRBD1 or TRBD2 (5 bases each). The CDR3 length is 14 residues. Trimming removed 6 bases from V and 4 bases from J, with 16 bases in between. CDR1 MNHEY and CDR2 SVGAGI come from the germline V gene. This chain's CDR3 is CASSSNSGGYEQYF. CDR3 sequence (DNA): TGTGCCAGCAGCTCCAATTCTGGGGGATACGAGCAGTACTTC.

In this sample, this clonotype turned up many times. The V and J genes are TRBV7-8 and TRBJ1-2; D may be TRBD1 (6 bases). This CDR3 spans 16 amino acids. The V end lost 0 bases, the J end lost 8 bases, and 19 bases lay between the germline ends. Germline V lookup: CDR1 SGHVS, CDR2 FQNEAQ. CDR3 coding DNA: TGTGCCAGCAGCTTAGCGCTAGGCAGGGGAAGACGAGGCTACACCTTC. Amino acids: CASSLALGRGRRGYTF.

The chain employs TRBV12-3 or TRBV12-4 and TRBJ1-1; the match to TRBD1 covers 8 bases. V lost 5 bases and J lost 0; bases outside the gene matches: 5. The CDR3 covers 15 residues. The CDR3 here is CASSPTGVMNTEAFF. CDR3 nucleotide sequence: TGTGCCAGCAGTCCGACAGGGGTCATGAACACTGAAGCTTTCTTT.

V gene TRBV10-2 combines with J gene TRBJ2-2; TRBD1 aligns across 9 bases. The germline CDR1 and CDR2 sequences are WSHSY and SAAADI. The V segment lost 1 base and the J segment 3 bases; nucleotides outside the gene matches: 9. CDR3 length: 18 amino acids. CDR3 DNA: TGCGCCAGCAGTGAGTGGACAGGGGAACTTTGGGACACCGGGGAGCTGTTTTTT. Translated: CASSEWTGELWDTGELFF.

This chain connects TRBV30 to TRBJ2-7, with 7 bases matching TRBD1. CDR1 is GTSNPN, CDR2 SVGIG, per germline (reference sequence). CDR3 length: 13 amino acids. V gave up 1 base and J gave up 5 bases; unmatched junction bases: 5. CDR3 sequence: CAWSGQGVNEQYF. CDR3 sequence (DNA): TGTGCCTGGAGTGGACAGGGTGTCAACGAGCAGTACTTC. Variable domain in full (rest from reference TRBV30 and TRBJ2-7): SQTIHQWPATLVQPVGSPLSLECTVEGTSNPNLYWYRQAAGRGLQLLFYSVGIGQISSEVPQNLSASRPQDRQFILSSKKLLLSDSGFYLCAWSGQGVNEQYFGPGTRLTVT.

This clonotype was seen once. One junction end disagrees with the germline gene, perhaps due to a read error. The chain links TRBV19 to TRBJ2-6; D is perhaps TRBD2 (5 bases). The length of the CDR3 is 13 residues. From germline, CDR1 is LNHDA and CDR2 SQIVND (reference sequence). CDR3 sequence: CASRLRPGNTEAF. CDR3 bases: TGTGCCAGTAGACTTCGGCCGGGGAACACTGAAGCTTTC.

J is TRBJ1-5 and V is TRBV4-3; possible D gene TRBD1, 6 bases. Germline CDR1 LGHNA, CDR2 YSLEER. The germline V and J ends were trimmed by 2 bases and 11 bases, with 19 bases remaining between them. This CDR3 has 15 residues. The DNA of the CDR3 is TGCGCCAGCAGCCAATCACCTGGGGGCGGGGAGACCCAGCATTTT. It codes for CASSQSPGGGETQHF.

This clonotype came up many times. This CDR3 reads CASSLGPNQPQHF. The CDR3 DNA is TGTGCCAGCAGCTTAGGGCCCAATCAGCCCCAGCATTTT. V and J are TRBV7-9 and TRBJ1-5; D not resolved. CDR1 SEHNR and CDR2 FQNEAQ come from the germline V gene (reference sequence). V lost 1 base to trimming and J lost 3 bases, with 4 bases between them. The length of the CDR3 is 13 residues.

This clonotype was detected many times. In DNA form, the CDR3 reads TGCGCCAGCAGCTTATCGACAGGAGTGAACACTGAAGCTTTCTTT. This codes for CASSLSTGVNTEAFF. The chain carries TRBV5-1 and TRBJ1-1; a weak D match, TRBD1 (6 bases). There are 15 residues in the CDR3. The V end lost 2 bases, the J end lost 0 bases, and 11 bases lay between the germline ends. Germline loops: CDR1 SGHRS, CDR2 YFSETQ.

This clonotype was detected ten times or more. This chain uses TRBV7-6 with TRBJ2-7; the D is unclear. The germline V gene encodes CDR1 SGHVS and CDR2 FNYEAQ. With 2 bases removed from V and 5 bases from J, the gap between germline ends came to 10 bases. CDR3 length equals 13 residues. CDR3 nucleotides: TGTGCCAGCAGCTTACTGATGGGCGACGAGCAGTACTTC. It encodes CASSLLMGDEQYF.

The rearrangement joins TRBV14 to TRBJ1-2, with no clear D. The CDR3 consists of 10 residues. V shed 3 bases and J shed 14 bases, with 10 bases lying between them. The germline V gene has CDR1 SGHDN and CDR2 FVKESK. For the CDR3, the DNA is TGTGCCAGCAGCCACCGGGGTTTGACCTTC. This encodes CASSHRGLTF.

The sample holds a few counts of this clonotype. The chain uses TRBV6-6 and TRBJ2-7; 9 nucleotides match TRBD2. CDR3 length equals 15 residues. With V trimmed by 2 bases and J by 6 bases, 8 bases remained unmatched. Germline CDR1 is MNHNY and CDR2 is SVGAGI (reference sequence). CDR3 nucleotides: TGTGCCAGCAGTTACCGGCGGGAGGGCCTAGGCGAGCAGTACTTC. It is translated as CASSYRREGLGEQYF.